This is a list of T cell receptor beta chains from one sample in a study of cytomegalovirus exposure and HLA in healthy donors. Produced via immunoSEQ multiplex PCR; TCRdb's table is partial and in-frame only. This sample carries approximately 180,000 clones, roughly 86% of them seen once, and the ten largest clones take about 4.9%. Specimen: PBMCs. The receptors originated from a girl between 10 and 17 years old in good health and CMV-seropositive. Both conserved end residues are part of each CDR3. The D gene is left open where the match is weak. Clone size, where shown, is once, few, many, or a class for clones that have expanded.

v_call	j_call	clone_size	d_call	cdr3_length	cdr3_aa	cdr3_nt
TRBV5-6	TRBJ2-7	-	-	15	CASSRRSTSSYEQYF	TGTGCCAGCAGCCGGAGAAGCACTAGCTCCTACGAGCAGTACTTC
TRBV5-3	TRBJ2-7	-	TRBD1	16	CARSPPPGQGSAEQYF	TGTGCCAGAAGCCCGCCACCGGGACAGGGTTCGGCCGAGCAGTACTTC
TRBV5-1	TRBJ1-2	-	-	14	CASSLAMGARGYTF	TGCGCCAGCAGCTTGGCTATGGGGGCGCGGGGCTACACCTTC
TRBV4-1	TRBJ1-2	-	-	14	CASSQLFVSADSTF	TGCGCCAGCAGCCAACTCTTTGTTAGCGCAGACTCCACCTTC
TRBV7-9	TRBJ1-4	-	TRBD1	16	CASSALGTGINEKLFF	TGTGCCAGCAGCGCCTTGGGGACAGGGATTAATGAAAAACTGTTTTTT
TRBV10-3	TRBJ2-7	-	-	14	CAISEPDRAYEQYF	TGTGCCATCAGTGAGCCAGACAGAGCCTACGAGCAGTACTTC
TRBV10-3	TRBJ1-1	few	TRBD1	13	CAISSGQATEAFF	TGTGCCATCAGCTCTGGACAGGCCACTGAAGCTTTCTTT
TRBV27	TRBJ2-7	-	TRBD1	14	CASSLGQGAYEQYF	TGTGCCAGCAGTTTGGGGCAGGGGGCTTACGAGCAGTACTTC
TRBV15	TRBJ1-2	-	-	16	CATSRDKMMEGCGYTF	TGTGCCACCAGCAGAGATAAAATGATGGAGGGATGCGGCTACACCTTC
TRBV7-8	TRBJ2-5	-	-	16	CASSLGTRDGRETQYF	TGTGCCAGCAGCTTAGGGACAAGGGATGGGCGAGAGACCCAGTACTTC
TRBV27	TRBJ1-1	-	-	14	CASSLETGNTEAFF	TGTGCCAGCAGTTTAGAGACAGGGAACACTGAAGCTTTCTTT
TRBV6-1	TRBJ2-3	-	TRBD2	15	CASSDLVWGGDTQYF	TGTGCCAGCAGTGATCTGGTCTGGGGGGGAGATACGCAGTATTTT
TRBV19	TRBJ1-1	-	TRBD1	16	CASSTRTGATRTEAFF	TGTGCCAGTAGTACCCGGACAGGGGCGACAAGAACTGAAGCTTTCTTT
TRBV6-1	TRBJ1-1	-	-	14	CASSLKQVNTEAFF	TGTGCCAGCAGTTTAAAACAAGTGAACACTGAAGCTTTCTTT
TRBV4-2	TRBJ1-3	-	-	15	CASSQGDTLIGTIYF	TGTGCCAGCAGCCAGGGGGACACGTTGATCGGCACCATATATTTT
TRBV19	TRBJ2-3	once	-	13	CACSEGSTDTQYF	TGTGCCTGCTCGGAGGGTAGCACGGATACGCAGTATTTT
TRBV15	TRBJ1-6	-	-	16	CATSGEPSSYNSPLHF	TGTGCCACCAGCGGGGAGCCGAGCTCCTATAATTCACCCCTCCACTTT
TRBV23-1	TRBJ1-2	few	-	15	CASSHTGQGNYGYTF	TGCGCCAGCAGTCATACAGGCCAAGGTAACTATGGCTACACCTTC
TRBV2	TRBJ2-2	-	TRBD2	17	CASSWTSGGSNTGELFF	TGTGCCAGCAGTTGGACTAGCGGGGGGTCGAACACCGGGGAGCTGTTTTTT
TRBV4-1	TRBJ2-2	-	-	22	CASSQALRIRASQLTNTGELFF	TGCGCCAGCAGCCAAGCCTTACGTATCAGGGCTTCCCAATTAACGAACACCGGGGAGCTGTTTTTT
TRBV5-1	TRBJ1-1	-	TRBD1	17	CASGPPGTGGLNTEAFF	TGCGCCAGCGGACCCCCTGGGACAGGGGGCTTGAACACTGAAGCTTTCTTT
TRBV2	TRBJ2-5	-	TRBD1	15	CASRDRDRPQETQYF	TGTGCCAGCAGGGACCGGGACAGGCCACAAGAGACCCAGTACTTC
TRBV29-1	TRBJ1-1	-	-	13	CSSLNGGVTEAFF	TGCAGCTCATTGAATGGGGGGGTAACTGAAGCTTTCTTT
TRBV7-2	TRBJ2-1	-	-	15	CASSTGGLDRSAGFF	TGTGCCAGCAGCACCGGGGGACTGGACCGATCCGCGGGGTTCTTC